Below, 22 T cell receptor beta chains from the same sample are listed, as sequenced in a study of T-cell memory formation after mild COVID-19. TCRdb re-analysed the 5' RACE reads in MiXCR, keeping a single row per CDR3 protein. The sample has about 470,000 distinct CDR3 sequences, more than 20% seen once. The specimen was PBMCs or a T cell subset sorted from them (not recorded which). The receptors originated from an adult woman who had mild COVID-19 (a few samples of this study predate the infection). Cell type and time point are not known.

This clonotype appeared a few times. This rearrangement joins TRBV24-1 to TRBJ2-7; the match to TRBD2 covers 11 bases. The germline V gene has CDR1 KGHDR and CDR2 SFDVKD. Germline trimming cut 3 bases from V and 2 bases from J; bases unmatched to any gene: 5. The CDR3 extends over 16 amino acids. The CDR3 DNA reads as TGTGCCACCAGTGATGGGGGGACTAGCGGTACCTACGAGCAGTACTTC. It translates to CATSDGGTSGTYEQYF.

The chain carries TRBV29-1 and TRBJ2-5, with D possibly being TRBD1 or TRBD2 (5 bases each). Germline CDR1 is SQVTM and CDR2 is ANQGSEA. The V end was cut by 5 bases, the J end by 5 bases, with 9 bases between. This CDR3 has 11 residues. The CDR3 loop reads CSVLRGETQYF. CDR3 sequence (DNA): TGCAGCGTTTTGAGGGGTGAGACCCAGTACTTC.

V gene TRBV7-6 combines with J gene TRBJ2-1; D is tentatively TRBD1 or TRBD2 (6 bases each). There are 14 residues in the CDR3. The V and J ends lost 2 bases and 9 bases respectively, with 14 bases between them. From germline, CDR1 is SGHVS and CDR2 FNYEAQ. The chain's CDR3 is CASSLRGTHGEQFF. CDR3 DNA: TGTGCCAGCAGCTTAAGGGGGACTCACGGTGAGCAGTTCTTC.

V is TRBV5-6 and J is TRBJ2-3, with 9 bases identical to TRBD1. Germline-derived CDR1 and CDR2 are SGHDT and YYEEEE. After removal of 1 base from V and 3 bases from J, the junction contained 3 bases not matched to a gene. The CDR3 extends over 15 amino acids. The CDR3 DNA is TGTGCCAGCAGCTTGCCGGACAGGGGAACAGATACGCAGTATTTT. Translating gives CASSLPDRGTDTQYF.

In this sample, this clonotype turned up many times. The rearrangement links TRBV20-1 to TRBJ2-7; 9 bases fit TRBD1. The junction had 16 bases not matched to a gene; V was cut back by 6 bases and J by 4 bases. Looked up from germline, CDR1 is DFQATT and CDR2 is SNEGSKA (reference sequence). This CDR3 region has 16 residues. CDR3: CSATSGTGKAGYEQYF. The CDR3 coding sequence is TGCAGTGCCACCTCCGGGACAGGGAAGGCGGGATACGAGCAGTACTTC.

CDR3 coding DNA: TGTGCCAGCAGTTACGAGGGCCAGGGCGTGCGTGGCTACACCTTC. Its protein is CASSYEGQGVRGYTF. V gene TRBV6-5 combines with J gene TRBJ1-2; possible D gene TRBD1, 5 bases. Germline V gives CDR1 MNHEY, CDR2 SVGAGI. CDR3 length: 15 amino acids. The V end lost 2 bases, the J end lost 7 bases, and 17 bases lay between the germline ends.

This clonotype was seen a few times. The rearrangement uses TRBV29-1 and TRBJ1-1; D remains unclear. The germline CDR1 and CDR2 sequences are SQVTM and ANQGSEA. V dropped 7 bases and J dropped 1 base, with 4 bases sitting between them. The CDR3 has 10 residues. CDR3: CSARNTEAFF. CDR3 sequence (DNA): TGCAGCGCTCGGAACACTGAAGCTTTCTTT.

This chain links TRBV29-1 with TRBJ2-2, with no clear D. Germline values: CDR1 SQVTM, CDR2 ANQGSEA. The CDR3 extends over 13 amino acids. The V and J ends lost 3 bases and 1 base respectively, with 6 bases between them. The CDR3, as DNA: TGCAGCGTTGACCCCGGGAACACCGGGGAGCTGTTTTTT. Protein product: CSVDPGNTGELFF.

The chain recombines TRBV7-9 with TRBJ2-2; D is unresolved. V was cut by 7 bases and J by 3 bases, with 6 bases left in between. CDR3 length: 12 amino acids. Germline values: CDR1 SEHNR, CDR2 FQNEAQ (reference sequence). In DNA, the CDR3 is TGTGCCAGCAACTTCGACACCGGGGAGCTGTTTTTT. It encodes CASNFDTGELFF.

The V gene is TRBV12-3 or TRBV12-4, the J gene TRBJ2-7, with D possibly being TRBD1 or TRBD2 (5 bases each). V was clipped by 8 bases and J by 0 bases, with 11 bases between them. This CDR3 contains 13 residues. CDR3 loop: CASGGISSYEQYF. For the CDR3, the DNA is TGTGCCAGCGGGGGTATTAGCTCCTACGAGCAGTACTTC.

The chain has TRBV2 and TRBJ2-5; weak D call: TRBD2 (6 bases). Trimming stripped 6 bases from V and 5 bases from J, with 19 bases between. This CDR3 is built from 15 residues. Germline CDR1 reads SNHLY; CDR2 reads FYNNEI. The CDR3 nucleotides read TGTGCCAGCAGACGACCGGGACTCCAGGGCGAGACCCAGTACTTC. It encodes CASRRPGLQGETQYF.

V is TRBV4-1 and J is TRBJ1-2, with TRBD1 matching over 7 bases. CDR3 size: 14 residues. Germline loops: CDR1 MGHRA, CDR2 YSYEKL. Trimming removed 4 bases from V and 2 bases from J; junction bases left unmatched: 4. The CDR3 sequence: CASSPLTGNYGYTF. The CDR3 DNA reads TGCGCCAGCAGCCCCTTGACAGGGAACTATGGCTACACCTTC.

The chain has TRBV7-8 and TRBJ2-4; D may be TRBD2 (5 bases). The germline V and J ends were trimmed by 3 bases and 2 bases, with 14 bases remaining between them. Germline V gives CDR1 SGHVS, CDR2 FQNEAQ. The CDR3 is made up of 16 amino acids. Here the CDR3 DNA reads TGTGCCAGCAGCTTTGCGGGTAGATCACCCAAAAACATTCAGTACTTC. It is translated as CASSFAGRSPKNIQYF.

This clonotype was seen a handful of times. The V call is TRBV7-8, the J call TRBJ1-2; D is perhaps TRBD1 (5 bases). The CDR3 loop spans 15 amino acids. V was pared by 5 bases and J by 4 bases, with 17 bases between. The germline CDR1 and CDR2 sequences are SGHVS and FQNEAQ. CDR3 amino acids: CASSTTAASGYGYTF. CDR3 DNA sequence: TGTGCCAGCAGCACGACAGCCGCGAGCGGCTATGGCTACACCTTC.

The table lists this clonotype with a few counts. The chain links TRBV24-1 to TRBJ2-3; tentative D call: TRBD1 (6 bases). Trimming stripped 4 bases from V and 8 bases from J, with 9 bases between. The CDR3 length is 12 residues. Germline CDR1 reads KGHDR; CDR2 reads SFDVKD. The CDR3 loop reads CATSEAGATQYF. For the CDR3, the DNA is TGTGCCACCAGTGAGGCAGGGGCTACGCAGTATTTT.

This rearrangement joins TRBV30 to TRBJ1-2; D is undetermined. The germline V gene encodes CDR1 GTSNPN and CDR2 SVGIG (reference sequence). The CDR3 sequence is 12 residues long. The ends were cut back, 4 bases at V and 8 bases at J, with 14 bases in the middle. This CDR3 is CAWTEGIEGYTF. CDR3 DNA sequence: TGTGCCTGGACTGAGGGAATTGAGGGCTACACCTTC. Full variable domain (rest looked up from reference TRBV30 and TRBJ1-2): SQTIHQWPATLVQPVGSPLSLECTVEGTSNPNLYWYRQAAGRGLQLLFYSVGIGQISSEVPQNLSASRPQDRQFILSSKKLLLSDSGFYLCAWTEGIEGYTFGSGTRLTVV.

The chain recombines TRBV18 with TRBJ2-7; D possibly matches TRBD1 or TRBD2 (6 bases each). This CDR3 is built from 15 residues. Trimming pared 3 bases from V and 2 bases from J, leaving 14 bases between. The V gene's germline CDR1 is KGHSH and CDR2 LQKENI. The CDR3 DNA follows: TGTGCCAGCTCACCGAGGGGGGTGAGGGCCTACGAGCAGTACTTC. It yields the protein CASSPRGVRAYEQYF.

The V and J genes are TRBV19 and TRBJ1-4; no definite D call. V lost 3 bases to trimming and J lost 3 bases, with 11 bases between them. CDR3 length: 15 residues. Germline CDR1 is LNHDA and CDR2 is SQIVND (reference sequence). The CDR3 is CASSIERSANEKLFF. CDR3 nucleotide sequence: TGTGCCAGTAGTATCGAAAGGTCAGCTAATGAAAAACTGTTTTTT. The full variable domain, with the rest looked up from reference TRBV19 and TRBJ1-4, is DGGITQSPKYLFRKEGQNVTLSCEQNLNHDAMYWYRQDPGQGLRLIYYSQIVNDFQKGDIAEGYSVSREKKESFPLTVTSAQKNPTAFYLCASSIERSANEKLFFGSGTQLSVL.

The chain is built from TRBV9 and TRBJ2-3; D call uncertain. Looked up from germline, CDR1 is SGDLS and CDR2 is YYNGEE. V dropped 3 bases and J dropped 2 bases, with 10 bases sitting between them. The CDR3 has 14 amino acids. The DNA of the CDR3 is TGTGCCAGCAGCGGGATGCCCCCCACAGATACGCAGTATTTT. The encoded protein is CASSGMPPTDTQYF.

The CDR3 bases are TGTGCCTGGAGTGACAGGAAAGGGGGCAATCAGCCCCAGCATTTT. Protein product: CAWSDRKGGNQPQHF. The V gene is TRBV30, the J gene TRBJ1-5, with a tentative D call TRBD1 (5 bases). The CDR3 length is 15 residues. CDR1 GTSNPN and CDR2 SVGIG come from the germline V gene (reference sequence). The V and J ends lost 1 base and 2 bases respectively, with 12 bases between them.

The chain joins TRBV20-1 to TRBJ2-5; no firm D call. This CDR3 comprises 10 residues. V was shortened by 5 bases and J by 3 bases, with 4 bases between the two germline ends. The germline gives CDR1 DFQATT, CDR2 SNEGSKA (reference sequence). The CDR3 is CSAHKETQYF. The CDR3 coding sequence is TGCAGTGCTCACAAAGAGACCCAGTACTTC.

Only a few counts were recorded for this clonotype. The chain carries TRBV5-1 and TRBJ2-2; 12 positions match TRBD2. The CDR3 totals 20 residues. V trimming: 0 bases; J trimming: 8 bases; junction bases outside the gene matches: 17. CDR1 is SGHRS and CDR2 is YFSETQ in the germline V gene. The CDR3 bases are TGCGCCAGCAGCTTGGTCCGGACAGAAGGACTAGCGGGAAGGAGTGGGGAGCTGTTTTTT. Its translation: CASSLVRTEGLAGRSGELFF.